This T cell receptor beta chain appears in the sequencing data of a study of cytomegalovirus exposure and HLA in healthy donors. Vbeta (60) and Jbeta (13) primers were used in the PCR. The data were produced by immunoSEQ multiplex PCR, yet TCRdb's version contains in-frame clones alone and is incomplete. The sample lists approximately 200,000 clones; 65% to 75% were seen once. Germline CDR1 reads SGHAT; CDR2 reads FQNNGV. V was clipped by 2 bases and J by 1 base; unmatched bases: 10. The CDR3 runs to 17 residues. Sequencing used PBMCs. This rearrangement joins TRBV11-2 to TRBJ2-5; 7 nucleotides agree with TRBD1. This TCR came from a man in his thirties or forties in good health and CMV-seropositive. CDR3 sequence reads: CASSLPPTGWAQETQYF. The CDR3 DNA reads as TGTGCCAGCAGCTTACCCCCGACAGGGTGGGCCCAAGAGACCCAGTACTTC.